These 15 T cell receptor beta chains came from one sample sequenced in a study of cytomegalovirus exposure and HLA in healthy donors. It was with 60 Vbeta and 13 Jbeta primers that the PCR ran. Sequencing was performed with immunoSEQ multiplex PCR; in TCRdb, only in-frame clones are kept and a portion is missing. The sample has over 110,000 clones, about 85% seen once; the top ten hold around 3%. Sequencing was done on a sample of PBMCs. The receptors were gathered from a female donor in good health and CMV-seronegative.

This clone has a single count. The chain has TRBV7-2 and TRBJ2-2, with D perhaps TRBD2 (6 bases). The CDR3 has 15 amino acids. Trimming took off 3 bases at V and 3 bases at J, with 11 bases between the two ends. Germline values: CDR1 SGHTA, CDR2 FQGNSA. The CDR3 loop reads CASSLLAVYTGELFF. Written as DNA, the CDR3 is TGTGCCAGCAGCTTGTTAGCGGTGTACACCGGGGAGCTGTTTTTT.

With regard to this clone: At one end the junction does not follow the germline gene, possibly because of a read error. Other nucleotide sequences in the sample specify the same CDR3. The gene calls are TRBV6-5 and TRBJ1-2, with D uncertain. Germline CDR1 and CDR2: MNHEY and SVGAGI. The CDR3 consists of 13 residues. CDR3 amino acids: CASTAGTNYGYTF. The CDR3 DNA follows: TGCGCCAGCACCGCGGGGACTAACTATGGCTACACCTTC.

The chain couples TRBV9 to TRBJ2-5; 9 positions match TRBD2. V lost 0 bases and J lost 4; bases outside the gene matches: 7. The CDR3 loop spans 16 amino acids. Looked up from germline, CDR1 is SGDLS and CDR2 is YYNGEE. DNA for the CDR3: TGTGCCAGCAGCGTAGGTTTAGGGACTAGCAGAGAGACCCAGTACTTC. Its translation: CASSVGLGTSRETQYF. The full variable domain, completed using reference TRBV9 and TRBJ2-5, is DSGVTQTPKHLITATGQRVTLRCSPRSGDLSVYWYQQSLDQGLQFLIQYYNGEERAKGNILERFSAQQFPDLHSELNLSSLELGDSALYFCASSVGLGTSRETQYFGPGTRLLVL.

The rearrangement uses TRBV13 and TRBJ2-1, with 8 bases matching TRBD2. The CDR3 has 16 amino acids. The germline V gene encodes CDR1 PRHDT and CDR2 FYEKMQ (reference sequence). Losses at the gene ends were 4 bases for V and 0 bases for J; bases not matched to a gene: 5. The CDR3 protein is CASSSRSGSSYNEQFF. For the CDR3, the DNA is TGTGCCAGCAGCTCCCGAAGCGGGAGCTCCTACAATGAGCAGTTCTTC.

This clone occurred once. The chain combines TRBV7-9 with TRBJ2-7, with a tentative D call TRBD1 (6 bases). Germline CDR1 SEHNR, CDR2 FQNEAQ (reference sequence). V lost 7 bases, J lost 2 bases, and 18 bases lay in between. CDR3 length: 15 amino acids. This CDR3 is CASTHRTDSPYEQYF. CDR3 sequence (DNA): TGTGCCAGCACCCACAGGACGGACAGTCCCTACGAGCAGTACTTC.

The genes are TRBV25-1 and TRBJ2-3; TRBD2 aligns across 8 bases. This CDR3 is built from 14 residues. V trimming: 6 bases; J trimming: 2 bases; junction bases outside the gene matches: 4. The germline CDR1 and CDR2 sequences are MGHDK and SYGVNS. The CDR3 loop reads CASSRGGPTDTQYF. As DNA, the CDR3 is TGTGCCAGCAGCCGCGGGGGGCCCACAGATACGCAGTATTTT.

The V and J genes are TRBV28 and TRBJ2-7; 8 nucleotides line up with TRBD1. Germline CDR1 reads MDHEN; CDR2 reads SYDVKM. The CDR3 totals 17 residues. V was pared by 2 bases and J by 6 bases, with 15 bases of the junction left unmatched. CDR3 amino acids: CASSLPGATGQAGEQYF. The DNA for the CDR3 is TGTGCCAGCAGTTTACCGGGGGCCACGGGACAGGCCGGCGAGCAGTACTTC.

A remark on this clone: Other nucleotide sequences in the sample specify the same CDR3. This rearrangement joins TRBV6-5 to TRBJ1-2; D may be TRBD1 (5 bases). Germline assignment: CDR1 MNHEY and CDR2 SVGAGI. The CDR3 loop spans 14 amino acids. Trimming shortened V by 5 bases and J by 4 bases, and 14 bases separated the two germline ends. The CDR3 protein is CASSGGTELYGYTF. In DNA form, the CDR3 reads TGTGCCAGCAGTGGGGGGACTGAACTCTATGGCTACACCTTC.

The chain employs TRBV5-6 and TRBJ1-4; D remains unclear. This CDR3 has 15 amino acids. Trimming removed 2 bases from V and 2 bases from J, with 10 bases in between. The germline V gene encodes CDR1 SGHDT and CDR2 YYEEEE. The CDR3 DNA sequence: TGTGCCAGCAGCTTCTCCGGGTTTACTAATGAAAAACTGTTTTTT. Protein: CASSFSGFTNEKLFF.

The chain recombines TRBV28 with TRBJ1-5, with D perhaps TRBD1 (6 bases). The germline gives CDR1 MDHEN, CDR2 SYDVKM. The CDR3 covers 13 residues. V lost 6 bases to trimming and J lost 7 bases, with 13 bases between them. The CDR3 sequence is CASRKQGGQPQHF. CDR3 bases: TGTGCCAGCAGAAAACAGGGAGGGCAGCCCCAGCATTTT.

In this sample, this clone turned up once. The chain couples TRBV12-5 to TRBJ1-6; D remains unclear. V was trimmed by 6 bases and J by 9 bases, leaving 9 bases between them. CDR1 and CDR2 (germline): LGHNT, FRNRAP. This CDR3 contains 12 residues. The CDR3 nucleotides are TGTGCTAGTGGCTCCCTAAGTTCACCCCTCCACTTT. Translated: CASGSLSSPLHF.

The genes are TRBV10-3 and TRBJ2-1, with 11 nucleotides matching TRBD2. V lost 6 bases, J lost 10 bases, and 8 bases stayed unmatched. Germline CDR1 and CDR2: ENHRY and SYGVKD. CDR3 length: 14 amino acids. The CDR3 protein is CAIRVAGGPYEQFF. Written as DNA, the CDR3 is TGTGCCATCAGGGTAGCGGGAGGGCCCTACGAGCAGTTCTTC.

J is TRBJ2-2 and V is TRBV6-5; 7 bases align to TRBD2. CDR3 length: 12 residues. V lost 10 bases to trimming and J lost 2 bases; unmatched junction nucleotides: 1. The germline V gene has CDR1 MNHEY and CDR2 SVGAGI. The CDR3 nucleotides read TGTGCCACGGGGGGTAACACCGGGGAGCTGTTTTTT. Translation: CATGGNTGELFF.

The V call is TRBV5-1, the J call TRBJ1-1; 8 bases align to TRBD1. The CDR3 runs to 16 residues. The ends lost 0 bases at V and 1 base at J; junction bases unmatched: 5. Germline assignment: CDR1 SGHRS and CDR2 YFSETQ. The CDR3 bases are TGCGCCAGCAGCTTGGGGACAGGGCACACGAACACTGAAGCTTTCTTT. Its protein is CASSLGTGHTNTEAFF. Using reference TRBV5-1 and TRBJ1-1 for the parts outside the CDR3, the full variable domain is KAGVTQTPRYLIKTRGQQVTLSCSPISGHRSVSWYQQTPGQGLQFLFEYFSETQRNKGNFPGRFSGRQFSNSRSEMNVSTLELGDSALYLCASSLGTGHTNTEAFFGQGTRLTVV.

In nucleotides, the CDR3 is TGCAGCGTTGAAGGTCTCCCTCCTCAGGGGGGCACAGATACGCAGTATTTT. This translates into CSVEGLPPQGGTDTQYF. The chain joins TRBV29-1 to TRBJ2-3, with 7 bases identical to TRBD1. Germline V gene lookup returns CDR1 SQVTM and CDR2 ANQGSEA. Unmatched junction bases numbered 11, after V lost 1 base and J lost 1 base. The length of the CDR3 is 17 residues.